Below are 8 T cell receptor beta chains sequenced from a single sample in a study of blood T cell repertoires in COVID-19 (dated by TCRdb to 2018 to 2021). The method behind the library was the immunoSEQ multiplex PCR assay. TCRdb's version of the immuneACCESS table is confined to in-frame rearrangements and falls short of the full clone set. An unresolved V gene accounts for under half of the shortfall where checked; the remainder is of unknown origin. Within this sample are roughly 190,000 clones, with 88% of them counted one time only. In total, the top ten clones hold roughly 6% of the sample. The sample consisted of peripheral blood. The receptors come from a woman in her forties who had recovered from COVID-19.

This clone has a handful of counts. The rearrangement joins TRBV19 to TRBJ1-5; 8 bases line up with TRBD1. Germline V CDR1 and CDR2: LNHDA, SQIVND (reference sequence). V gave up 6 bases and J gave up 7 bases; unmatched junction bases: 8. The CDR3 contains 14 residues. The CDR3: CASSHQGAGQPQHF. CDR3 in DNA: TGTGCCAGTAGCCACCAGGGGGCAGGGCAGCCCCAGCATTTT.

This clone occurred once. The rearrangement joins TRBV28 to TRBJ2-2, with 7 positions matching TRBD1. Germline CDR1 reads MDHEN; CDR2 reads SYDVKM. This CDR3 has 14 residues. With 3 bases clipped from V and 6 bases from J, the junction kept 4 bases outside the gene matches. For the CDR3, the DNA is TGTGCCAGCAGTTTGGATCAGGGGGCCGGGGAGCTGTTTTTT. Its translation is CASSLDQGAGELFF. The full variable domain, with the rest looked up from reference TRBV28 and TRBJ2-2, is DVKVTQSSRYLVKRTGEKVFLECVQDMDHENMFWYRQDPGLGLRLIYFSYDVKMKEKGDIPEGYSVSREKKERFSLILESASTNQTSMYLCASSLDQGAGELFFGEGSRLTVL.

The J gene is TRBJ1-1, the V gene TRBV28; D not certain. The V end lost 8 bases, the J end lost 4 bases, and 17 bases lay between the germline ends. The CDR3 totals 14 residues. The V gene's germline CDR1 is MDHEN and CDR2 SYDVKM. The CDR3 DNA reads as TGTGCCAGCTCCTACCCGGTCCGAGGCACTGAAGCTTTCTTT. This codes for CASSYPVRGTEAFF.

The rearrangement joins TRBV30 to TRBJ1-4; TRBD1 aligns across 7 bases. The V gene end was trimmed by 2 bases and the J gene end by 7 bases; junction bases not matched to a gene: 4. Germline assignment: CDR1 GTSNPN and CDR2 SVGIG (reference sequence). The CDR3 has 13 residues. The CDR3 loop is CAWSLAGGEKLFF. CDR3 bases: TGTGCCTGGAGTTTAGCAGGGGGTGAAAAACTGTTTTTT.

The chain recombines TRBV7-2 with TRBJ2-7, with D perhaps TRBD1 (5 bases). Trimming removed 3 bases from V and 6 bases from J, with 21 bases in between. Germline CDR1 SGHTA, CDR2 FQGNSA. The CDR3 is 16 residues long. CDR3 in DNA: TGTGCCAGCAGCTTTACCCGATCCAGGGTTGAGTTCGAGCAGTACTTC. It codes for CASSFTRSRVEFEQYF.

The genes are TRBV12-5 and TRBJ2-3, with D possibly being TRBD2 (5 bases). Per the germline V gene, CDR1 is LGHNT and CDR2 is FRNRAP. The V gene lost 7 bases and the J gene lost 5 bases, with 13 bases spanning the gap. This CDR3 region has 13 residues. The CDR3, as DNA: TGTGCTAGTGCCACCTCCGGGAAAGATACGCAGTATTTT. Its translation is CASATSGKDTQYF.

The DNA for the CDR3 is TGTGCCACCAATCCTCTGTGGGGACTTCCCTTGAACACTGAAGCTTTCTTT. As protein: CATNPLWGLPLNTEAFF. J is TRBJ1-1 and V is TRBV19; a possible D gene is TRBD1 (5 bases). CDR3 length equals 17 residues. Germline V gives CDR1 LNHDA, CDR2 SQIVND (reference sequence). The ends were cut back, 10 bases at V and 0 bases at J, with 24 bases in the middle.

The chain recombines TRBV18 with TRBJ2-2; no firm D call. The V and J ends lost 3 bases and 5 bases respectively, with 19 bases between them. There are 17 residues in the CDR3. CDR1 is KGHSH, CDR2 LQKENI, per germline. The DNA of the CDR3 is TGTGCCAGCTCACCGGCTAGTATCGCGTCGGAGACCGGGGAGCTGTTTTTT. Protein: CASSPASIASETGELFF.